This entry lists 11 T cell receptor beta chains sequenced from one sample in a study of shared clonotypes between healthy human individuals. Clones were sequenced by immunoSEQ multiplex PCR, and TCRdb holds only the in-frame ones, with some missing. The table has about 2 million clones, roughly 94% seen once; the top ten hold more than 0.1%. The sample was naive CD4+ T cells sorted from blood. This sample's subset: CD45RA+ positively selected. These TCRs come from a man aged 18 to 29 in good health.

With regard to this clone: Other DNA sequences in this sample translate to the same CDR3. The V call is TRBV4-3, the J call TRBJ2-5; 12 bases align to TRBD2. The CDR3 has 14 amino acids. Germline loops: CDR1 LGHNA, CDR2 YSLEER. With V trimmed by 6 bases and J by 5 bases, 4 bases remained unmatched. The CDR3 nucleotides read TGCGCCAGCAGTCGCGGACTAGCGGGGGAGACCCAGTACTTC. Translated, it gives CASSRGLAGETQYF.

The V and J genes are TRBV5-4 and TRBJ2-1; 7 nucleotides match TRBD1. V lost 3 bases, J lost 13 bases, and 4 bases stayed unmatched. The CDR3 is 11 amino acids. In germline, CDR1 is SGHNT, CDR2 YYREEE (reference sequence). The CDR3 reads CASSSQGSQFF. The CDR3 coding sequence is TGTGCCAGCAGCTCACAGGGGTCCCAGTTCTTC.

This chain joins TRBV2 and TRBJ2-7, with 11 positions matching TRBD2. Germline V gene lookup returns CDR1 SNHLY and CDR2 FYNNEI. V gave up 5 bases and J gave up 6 bases; unmatched junction bases: 6. The CDR3 is 14 residues long. For the CDR3, the DNA is TGTGCCAGCAGTCAAGGGCTAGCGGGGGGCGAGCAGTACTTC. Its translation is CASSQGLAGGEQYF.

The table lists this clone with a few counts. The V gene is TRBV5-1, the J gene TRBJ2-1, with D unclear. V lost 0 bases to trimming and J lost 7 bases, with 8 bases between them. From germline, CDR1 is SGHRS and CDR2 YFSETQ. The CDR3 has 13 residues. In nucleotides, the CDR3 is TGCGCCAGCAGCTTGGGACGGTTAAATGAGCAGTTCTTC. This gives the protein CASSLGRLNEQFF.

This chain uses TRBV6-5 with TRBJ2-1, with D hard to call. The germline CDR1 and CDR2 sequences are MNHEY and SVGAGI. Trimming removed 2 bases from V and 5 bases from J, with 7 bases in between. The CDR3 spans 13 residues. This CDR3 reads CASSYRLNNEQFF. For the CDR3, the DNA is TGTGCCAGCAGTTACAGGCTCAACAATGAGCAGTTCTTC.

As to this clone: Other DNA sequences of this sample code for an identical CDR3. The J gene is TRBJ1-5, the V gene TRBV5-1; D is unclear. The V end was cut by 0 bases, the J end by 1 base, with 5 bases between. The CDR3 covers 14 residues. In germline, CDR1 is SGHRS, CDR2 YFSETQ. DNA of the CDR3: TGCGCCAGCAGCTTGGACGGAAGCAATCAGCCCCAGCATTTT. It specifies CASSLDGSNQPQHF. Together with reference TRBV5-1 and TRBJ1-5, the CDR3 gives the full variable domain: KAGVTQTPRYLIKTRGQQVTLSCSPISGHRSVSWYQQTPGQGLQFLFEYFSETQRNKGNFPGRFSGRQFSNSRSEMNVSTLELGDSALYLCASSLDGSNQPQHFGDGTRLSIL.

This chain connects TRBV10-2 to TRBJ2-5, with 8 bases fitting TRBD2. V gave up 3 bases and J gave up 4 bases; unmatched junction bases: 4. The germline CDR1 and CDR2 sequences are WSHSY and SAAADI. CDR3 length: 14 amino acids. The CDR3 sequence: CASSDGRDGETQYF. The DNA for the CDR3 is TGCGCCAGCAGTGACGGGAGGGACGGAGAGACCCAGTACTTC.

The V call is TRBV10-3, the J call TRBJ1-4; a weak D match, TRBD1 (5 bases). This CDR3 contains 14 residues. CDR1 is ENHRY and CDR2 is SYGVKD in the germline V gene. V lost 0 bases to trimming and J lost 8 bases, with 10 bases between them. CDR3 in amino acids: CAISESARGEKLFF. DNA for the CDR3: TGTGCCATCAGTGAGTCGGCCCGGGGGGAAAAACTGTTTTTT.

This rearrangement joins TRBV5-1 to TRBJ1-2; TRBD1 agrees at 7 bases. V lost 6 bases and J lost 10; bases outside the gene matches: 12. The CDR3 covers 13 residues. Germline V gene lookup returns CDR1 SGHRS and CDR2 YFSETQ. This CDR3 reads CASTDRPGVVYTF. The CDR3 DNA follows: TGCGCCAGCACGGACAGGCCCGGGGTTGTCTACACCTTC.

Comment on this clone: The same CDR3 is also encoded by other DNA sequences in this sample. The rearrangement links TRBV7-2 to TRBJ1-3, with D perhaps matching TRBD1 (6 bases). The germline V gene encodes CDR1 SGHTA and CDR2 FQGNSA. V was pared by 1 base and J by 0 bases, with 7 bases between. This CDR3 has 15 amino acids. CDR3 nucleotide sequence: TGTGCCAGCAGCTTAGGCAGGGGCTCTGGAAACACCATATATTTT. It encodes CASSLGRGSGNTIYF.

The chain is built from TRBV18 and TRBJ2-7; D is possibly TRBD1 (6 bases). Germline loops: CDR1 KGHSH, CDR2 LQKENI. Trimming pared 3 bases from V and 7 bases from J, leaving 16 bases between. There are 14 residues in the CDR3. This CDR3 reads CASSPYEGTREQYF. CDR3 DNA: TGTGCCAGCTCACCGTATGAGGGGACAAGGGAGCAGTACTTC.